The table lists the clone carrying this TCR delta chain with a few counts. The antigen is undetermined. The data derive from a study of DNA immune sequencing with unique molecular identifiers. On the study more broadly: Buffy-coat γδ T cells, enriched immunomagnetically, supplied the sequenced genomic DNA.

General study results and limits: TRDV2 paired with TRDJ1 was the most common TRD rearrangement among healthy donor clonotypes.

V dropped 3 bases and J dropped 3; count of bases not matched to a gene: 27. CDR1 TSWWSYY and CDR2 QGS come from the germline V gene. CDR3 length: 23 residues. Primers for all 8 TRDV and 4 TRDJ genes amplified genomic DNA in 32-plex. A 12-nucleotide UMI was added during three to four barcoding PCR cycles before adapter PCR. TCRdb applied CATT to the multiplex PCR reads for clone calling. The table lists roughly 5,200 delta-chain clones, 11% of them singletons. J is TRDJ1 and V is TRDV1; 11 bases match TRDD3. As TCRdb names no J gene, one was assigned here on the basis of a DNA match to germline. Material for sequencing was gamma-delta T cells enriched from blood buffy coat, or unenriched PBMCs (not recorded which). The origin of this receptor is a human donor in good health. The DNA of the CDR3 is TGTGCTCTTGGGGACGGGGTAGGGCCTTCCTACGCGTACTGGGGGATAAGGGCCGATAAACTCATCTTT. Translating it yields CALGDGVGPSYAYWGIRADKLIF.